This TCR beta chain was sequenced during a study of T cell responses to AZD1222 COVID-19 vaccine. Study-wide results and caveats: Spike-specific TCR breadth and depth grew following two AZD1222 doses. Only a handful of AZD1222 recipients, several in all, had baseline seropositivity.

Sequenced by immunoSEQ multiplex PCR; TCRdb stores in-frame clones only, minus some. The top ten hold more than 6% of the sample, which has some 120,000 clones, 92% seen once. Second-dose schedules of about 4 or about 12 weeks were combined. A remark on this clone: Its antigen is unidentified.

The receptor's source is an adult who received the AZD1222 COVID-19 vaccine. The material was peripheral blood, obtained 28 days after the second AZD1222 dose.

CDR3 nucleotide sequence: TGCAGTGCTAGTAGGGACAGGGCAATGTCTGGAAACACCATATATTTT. Translating it yields CSASRDRAMSGNTIYF. V usage is TRBV20-1 and J usage is TRBJ1-3, with 9 bases matching TRBD1. Germline-derived CDR1 and CDR2 are DFQATT and SNEGSKA (reference sequence). The CDR3 spans 16 residues. With V trimmed by 3 bases and J by 1 base, 7 bases remained unmatched.